One and the same sample provided the 10 T cell receptor beta chains below, sequenced in a study of blood T cell repertoires in COVID-19 (dated by TCRdb to about 2020). Libraries were prepared through the immunoSEQ multiplex PCR assay. Entries here come from immuneACCESS through TCRdb and include only in-frame sequences with V and J called. Some clones fail to appear in such tables; in the studies checked, an unresolved V gene covers under half of the shortfall, and the cause of the remainder is unknown. This sample is represented by some 240,000 clones; 82% of them were singletons. The leading ten clones occupy approximately 5.2% of the sample. Sequencing was done on a sample of peripheral blood. The receptors come from a woman aged 70-85 years with COVID-19, enrolled during active disease.

The chain links TRBV21-1 to TRBJ1-5. TRBV21-1 constitutes a pseudogene. The CDR3 is made up of 19 amino acids. The CDR3: CASSTNLWGGNVGNQPQHF. CDR3 bases: TGTGCCAGCAGCACAAACTTATGGGGGGGTAACGTCGGCAATCAGCCCCAGCATTTT.

This clone was seen only a few times. V usage is TRBV7-2 and J usage is TRBJ2-3, with D possibly being TRBD1 (5 bases). CDR3 length: 11 amino acids. V lost 6 bases and J 10 bases, leaving 11 bases between the germline ends. Per germline, CDR1 SGHTA and CDR2 FQGNSA. CDR3 sequence: CASSPQGAQYF. The CDR3 DNA reads TGTGCCAGCAGTCCCCAGGGCGCGCAGTATTTT.

The V and J genes are TRBV27 and TRBJ1-4; D might be TRBD1 (5 bases). This CDR3 region has 16 residues. V gave up 6 bases and J gave up 1 base, with 15 bases separating them. The germline V gene encodes CDR1 MNHEY and CDR2 SMNVEV (reference sequence). The CDR3 coding sequence is TGTGCCAGCAGCACACGACAGAGTGGAACTAATGAAAAACTGTTTTTT. Its translation: CASSTRQSGTNEKLFF.

This rearrangement joins TRBV9 to TRBJ1-6; D is unresolved. The ends were cut back, 4 bases at V and 7 bases at J, with 18 bases in the middle. The germline V gene has CDR1 SGDLS and CDR2 YYNGEE. The CDR3 consists of 16 residues. The CDR3 loop reads CASSPRVRSVNSPLHF. DNA of the CDR3: TGTGCCAGCAGCCCCCGCGTGAGGAGCGTAAATTCACCCCTCCACTTT.

This chain links TRBV7-2 with TRBJ2-5, with D possibly TRBD2 on 7 matching bases. The germline gives CDR1 SGHTA, CDR2 FQGNSA. This CDR3 contains 15 residues. V was clipped by 1 base and J by 7 bases, with 16 bases between them. CDR3 DNA sequence: TGTGCCAGCAGCTTAGAGCTCGGGGGAGGGGGGACCCAGTACTTC. It encodes CASSLELGGGGTQYF. Full variable domain (outside the CDR3, taken from reference TRBV7-2 and TRBJ2-5): GAGVSQSPSNKVTEKGKDVELRCDPISGHTALYWYRQSLGQGLEFLIYFQGNSAPDKSGLPSDRFSAERTGGSVSTLTIQRTQQEDSAVYLCASSLELGGGGTQYFGPGTRLLVL.

This chain links TRBV7-8 with TRBJ1-5; D is uncertain. V gave up 4 bases and J gave up 5 bases, with 21 bases separating them. The V gene's germline CDR1 is SGHVS and CDR2 FQNEAQ. This CDR3 comprises 17 residues. The CDR3 DNA reads TGTGCCAGCAGCTCCCTGGGCCTGAGAGATAAGGATCAGCCCCAGCATTTT. It is translated as CASSSLGLRDKDQPQHF.

The chain recombines TRBV5-1 with TRBJ1-5; no firm D call. The CDR3 contains 15 residues. Germline V CDR1 and CDR2: SGHRS, YFSETQ. V lost 4 bases and J 2 bases, leaving 13 bases between the germline ends. The CDR3 coding sequence is TGCGCCAGCAGCCCCGGTAATGCACGCAATCAGCCCCAGCATTTT. Its protein product is CASSPGNARNQPQHF.

In this sample, this clone turned up a few times. The rearrangement links TRBV5-6 to TRBJ1-2; 8 bases align to TRBD1. V shed 1 base and J 7 bases; nucleotides not matched to a gene: 9. The CDR3 loop spans 15 amino acids. CDR1 SGHDT and CDR2 YYEEEE come from the germline V gene. As DNA, the CDR3 is TGTGCCAGCAGCTTGTTGTCAGGGGGCGCGGGTGGCTACACCTTC. This codes for CASSLLSGGAGGYTF.

V gene TRBV7-2 combines with J gene TRBJ2-4, with TRBD2 matching over 9 bases. Germline values: CDR1 SGHTA, CDR2 FQGNSA. V shed 5 bases and J 6 bases; nucleotides not matched to a gene: 8. This CDR3 is 15 amino acids long. CDR3 region: CASSLRAGGRNIQYF. CDR3 bases: TGTGCCAGCAGCCTTCGGGCGGGGGGGAGAAACATTCAGTACTTC.

The CDR3 nucleotides are TGTGCCAGCACCTGGTACGCTAGCAACATTCAGTACTTC. This encodes CASTWYASNIQYF. The V and J genes are TRBV2 and TRBJ2-4, with a weak D call TRBD2 (5 bases). Germline V CDR1 and CDR2: SNHLY, FYNNEI. The CDR3 covers 13 residues. Trimming stripped 7 bases from V and 7 bases from J, with 14 bases between. The full variable domain, its missing parts supplied by reference TRBV2 and TRBJ2-4, is EPEVTQTPSHQVTQMGQEVILRCVPISNHLYFYWYRQILGQKVEFLVSFYNNEISEKSEIFDDQFSVERPDGSNFTLKIRSTKLEDSAMYFCASTWYASNIQYFGAGTRLSVL.